Presented here are 14 T cell receptor beta chains from one specimen sequenced in a study of T cells in Graves' hyperthyroidism and ophthalmopathy (dated by TCRdb to about 2019). Library preparation was by multiplex PCR. The instrument given in TCRdb is Illumina HiSeq 2000. Amplification of TCR beta CDR3 regions was carried out from RNA transcripts. For the first round of RT-PCR on the TCR CDR3, the HTBI primer set was used together with the Qiagen OneStep RT-PCR kit. The public reads were reprocessed in TCRdb via fastp at Q25 and MiXCR, keeping in-frame beta chains. All rows with the same CDR3 protein become a single entry with the most common DNA and genes. The sample table holds roughly 570,000 distinct CDR3 sequences, of which about a sixth were seen once. Roughly 6.6% of the sample belongs to the ten largest clones. Sequenced input: blood. These TCRs come from a woman in her twenties or thirties with Graves' hyperthyroidism.

V is TRBV20-1 and J is TRBJ1-1; D unclear. The CDR3 runs to 12 residues. The germline V and J ends were trimmed by 6 bases and 7 bases, with 15 bases remaining between them. Germline CDR1 DFQATT, CDR2 SNEGSKA (reference sequence). CDR3 region: CSAFFRSSEAFF. The CDR3 nucleotides are TGCAGTGCGTTCTTTCGGTCGAGTGAAGCTTTCTTT.

The V gene is TRBV20-1, the J gene TRBJ2-7; 8 bases line up with TRBD1. V trimming: 3 bases; J trimming: 4 bases; junction bases outside the gene matches: 11. This CDR3 is built from 15 residues. The V gene's germline CDR1 is DFQATT and CDR2 SNEGSKA (reference sequence). The CDR3 DNA reads TGCAGTGCTAGCCAGGGGGCGCAGATAGATTACGAGCAGTACTTC. Translated, it gives CSASQGAQIDYEQYF.

The CDR3, as DNA: TGCAGTGCTAGAGATCGAGCGGGAGGGGCTATAGATACGCAGTATTTT. Protein: CSARDRAGGAIDTQYF. The V gene is TRBV20-1, the J gene TRBJ2-3; TRBD2 matches 10 bases. Germline CDR1 reads DFQATT; CDR2 reads SNEGSKA (reference sequence). The CDR3 covers 16 residues. Trimming removed 0 bases from V and 5 bases from J; junction bases left unmatched: 8.

This clonotype came up many times. V is TRBV6-1 and J is TRBJ2-1, with no clear D. This CDR3 region has 10 residues. Per the germline V gene, CDR1 is MNHNS and CDR2 is SASEGT. Trimming took 9 bases from V and 4 from J, leaving 4 bases between them. CDR3 sequence (DNA): TGTGCCAGTTATTACAATGAGCAGTTCTTC. It encodes CASYYNEQFF.

This clonotype has at least ten counts. The chain joins TRBV3-1 to TRBJ2-1; D is uncertain. This CDR3 is 11 amino acids long. Germline V gives CDR1 LGHDT, CDR2 YNNKEL (reference sequence). V lost 3 bases and J lost 13, with 10 bases in between. In nucleotides, the CDR3 is TGTGCCAGCAGCCACGACGGATCCCAGTTCTTC. This codes for CASSHDGSQFF.

In its sample, this clonotype was seen many times. V is TRBV18 and J is TRBJ2-7, with D unresolved. Trimming removed 0 bases from V and 3 bases from J, with 6 bases in between. The germline V gene encodes CDR1 KGHSH and CDR2 LQKENI. The CDR3 has 13 residues. CDR3 sequence: CASSPPFGYEQYF. For the CDR3, the DNA is TGTGCCAGCTCACCACCTTTCGGCTACGAGCAGTACTTC.

This clonotype was counted many times. V and J are TRBV11-2 and TRBJ2-1; 9 bases map to TRBD2. This CDR3 is built from 17 residues. Trimming at V came to 4 bases and at J to 6 bases, leaving 13 bases not matched to a gene. The V gene's germline CDR1 is SGHAT and CDR2 FQNNGV. CDR3 nucleotide sequence: TGTGCCAGCAGCTCGAGTAAGGGACTAGCCAACTGCAATGAGCAGTTCTTC. It translates to CASSSSKGLANCNEQFF. The full variable domain, completed using reference TRBV11-2 and TRBJ2-1, is EAGVAQSPRYKIIEKRQSVAFWCNPISGHATLYWYQQILGQGPKLLIQFQNNGVVDDSQLPKDRFSAERLKGVDSTLKIQPAKLEDSAVYLCASSSSKGLANCNEQFFGPGTRLTVL.

This clonotype was seen at least ten times. V is TRBV7-3 and J is TRBJ2-7; TRBD2 aligns across 8 bases. Trimming cost V 2 bases and J 1 base; bases outside gene matches: 4. The CDR3 is 15 amino acids. Germline assignment: CDR1 SGHTA and CDR2 FQGTGA. In nucleotides, the CDR3 is TGTGCCAGCAGCTTAGGCGGCGGGAGGTCCTACGAGCAGTACTTC. It translates to CASSLGGGRSYEQYF. Based on the CDR3 plus reference TRBV7-3 and TRBJ2-7, the full variable domain is GAGVSQTPSNKVTEKGKYVELRCDPISGHTALYWYRQSLGQGPEFLIYFQGTGAADDSGLPNDRFFAVRPEGSVSTLKIQRTERGDSAVYLCASSLGGGRSYEQYFGPGTRLTVT.

There are many counts of this clonotype. The J gene is TRBJ1-5, the V gene TRBV20-1, with D tentatively TRBD1 (6 bases). Trimming stripped 6 bases from V and 3 bases from J, with 12 bases between. This CDR3 has 13 residues. The germline CDR1 and CDR2 sequences are DFQATT and SNEGSKA (reference sequence). The CDR3 loop reads CSATGQINQPQHF. In DNA form, the CDR3 reads TGCAGTGCAACCGGACAGATCAATCAGCCCCAGCATTTT.

V and J are TRBV10-3 and TRBJ2-3; TRBD2 agrees at 7 bases. CDR1 is ENHRY, CDR2 SYGVKD, per germline. With 4 bases clipped from V and 3 bases from J, the junction kept 7 bases outside the gene matches. The CDR3 has 15 amino acids. CDR3 amino acids: CAISGGGGGTDTQYF. The CDR3 DNA is TGTGCCATCAGTGGTGGAGGCGGGGGTACAGATACGCAGTATTTT.

On this clonotype: This clone may be a read error of a much larger clone one base away. V and J are TRBV27 and TRBJ2-1; no reliable D call. Germline V gene sequence: CDR1 MNHEY, CDR2 SMNVEV (reference sequence). The V end was cut by 4 bases, the J end by 5 bases, with 12 bases between. The CDR3 loop spans 14 amino acids. The CDR3 loop is CASSSSSAHNEQFF. DNA of the CDR3: TGTGCCAGCAGTTCCTCTTCGGCTCACAATGAGCAGTTCTTC.

This chain joins TRBV4-2 and TRBJ1-2; 10 bases line up with TRBD1. Losses at the gene ends were 4 bases for V and 2 bases for J; bases not matched to a gene: 25. There are 22 residues in the CDR3. Germline CDR1 LGHNA, CDR2 YNFKEQ. As DNA, the CDR3 is TGTGCCAGCAGCCCAACCTTCTGGGGGACAGGGGAGTCCCGGCTCGGAAACTATGGCTACACCTTC. It encodes CASSPTFWGTGESRLGNYGYTF.

The chain employs TRBV20-1 and TRBJ2-3; TRBD2 matches 7 bases. The CDR3 sequence is 13 residues long. CDR1 DFQATT and CDR2 SNEGSKA come from the germline V gene (reference sequence). CDR3 nucleotide sequence: TGCAGCCGTGTCAATAGCGGGACAGATACGCAGTATTTT. Its protein product is CSRVNSGTDTQYF.

This clonotype came up many times. The rearrangement uses TRBV28 and TRBJ2-7; 10 bases match TRBD1. Germline CDR1 MDHEN, CDR2 SYDVKM. The CDR3 totals 16 residues. Trimming took 2 bases from V and 2 from J; bases not matched to a gene: 6. CDR3 bases: TGTGCCAGCAGTTTAGTGTGGACAGGGGGACCCTACGAGCAGTACTTC. This encodes CASSLVWTGGPYEQYF.